This record covers a single TCR beta chain. Its recognized antigen is unknown. No much larger clone is present one base from it, and per-base qualities are unavailable. The time point label for this specimen denotes: approximately 2 years on ibrutinib. Approximately 2 micrograms of genomic DNA were extracted from cryopreserved PBMCs for TCR beta library preparation. Longitudinal blood samples from CLL patients on ibrutinib monotherapy underwent high-throughput TCR beta sequencing. Patients were enrolled in a phase 2 open-label single-center ibrutinib monotherapy trial. These data come from a study of cytotoxic CD8 clonotypes in ibrutinib-treated CLL (dated by TCRdb to 2020 to 2023). Regarding the study in general: In this cohort, some 14 patients were treatment-naive and ten to eleven were relapsed/refractory, while 17 to 18 had unmutated IGHV. Responses were partial in some 24 patients and complete in 2; after median 68 months follow-up, around 15 stayed in remission and some twelve progressed. Samples at response were collected after a median of about 12 months of treatment, with a range of 6 to 36 months. On average, each sample had roughly 260,000 productive templates and 94,082 productive rearrangements. Longitudinal samples were available for about 30% of the roughly 86 trial participants. Cryopreserved peripheral blood mononuclear cells were collected before treatment, at response, and at either disease progression or sustained remission. All remission and progressive disease samples were collected while patients were still receiving ibrutinib.

The CDR3 runs 13 residues from the cysteine to the phenylalanine. The DNA shown is the 39-base CDR3, in frame from base 1. The V and J ends are trimmed by 0 bases and 6 bases, leaving 9 bases between them. The CDR1 and CDR2 encoded by the germline V gene (reference sequence) are GTSNPN and SVGIG. General findings and caveats noted by the study authors: Sampling times were not matched between sustained-remission and progressing patients, and lymph node repertoires were not studied. Public clonotypes were found to be uncommon and were observed to contract or remain stable during treatment; the increase in clonality was shown to reflect expansion of private clonotypes at ibrutinib response. Baseline clonality exceeded that of age-matched healthy donors and correlated strongly with circulating CD8+ T-cell counts. An increase in clonality was observed at ibrutinib response, with clonality remaining stable during sustained remission and falling back toward baseline at progression.

Each clonotype received, on average, around 9.6x coverage in deep resolution sequencing performed on a MiSeq, where the target depth lay between 1 in 1 million and 1 in 200,000 T cells. The immunoSEQ hsTCRB Kit was used to generate TCR beta libraries. For the original study's pipeline: Data were analyzed with ImmunoSEQ Data Assistant and ImmunoSEQ Analyzer, with V, D and J genes assigned per IMGT definitions. Clonality, with values ranging from 0 to 1, was calculated as one minus the normalized Shannon entropy of productive rearrangement frequencies. Only overrepresented clonotypes making up at least 0.05% of each patient's repertoire were included in the public clonotype analysis. About a dozen age-matched healthy donor repertoires from immuneACCESS were used as controls for clonality. This immuneACCESS table, as held by TCRdb, lists in-frame sequences with V and J called but not all clones. Of the missing ones, under half trace to an unresolved V gene in checked studies; the others have no known cause. The V and J calls and clone size are taken from that table; D and trimming were inferred from the DNA. The sample table lists over 40,000 clones, around four fifths of them with a count of one. About 20% of the sample goes to the ten largest clones.

Source: PBMCs, taken after 24 months of ibrutinib treatment. The TCR comes from a human donor with chronic lymphocytic leukemia. The chain links TRBV30 with TRBJ2-1; the best D guess is TRBD2, with 5 bases matching. The CDR3 amino acid sequence is: CAWSVGRTNEQFF. The DNA reads as follows: TGTGCCTGGAGTGTAGGGAGAACCAATGAGCAGTTCTTC.